The 2 T cell receptor beta chains listed next were all sequenced from one sample in a study of cytomegalovirus exposure and HLA in healthy donors. Sequencing used immunoSEQ multiplex PCR; TCRdb keeps in-frame clones, though not all of them. The sample consists of 60,000 to 65,000 clones, 85% to 95% of them appearing once. Sequenced input: PBMCs. These receptors all stem from a woman between 18 and 29 years old in good health and CMV-seropositive.

The V gene is TRBV5-1, the J gene TRBJ2-7; 7 bases are a match to TRBD2. This CDR3 region has 16 residues. The germline V gene encodes CDR1 SGHRS and CDR2 YFSETQ. The V and J ends lost 0 bases and 4 bases, in that order; junction bases with no gene match: 10. The CDR3 loop reads CASSLGEGLNPYEQYF. CDR3 coding DNA: TGCGCCAGCAGCTTGGGGGAGGGGCTCAATCCATACGAGCAGTACTTC. Based on the CDR3 plus reference TRBV5-1 and TRBJ2-7, the full variable domain is KAGVTQTPRYLIKTRGQQVTLSCSPISGHRSVSWYQQTPGQGLQFLFEYFSETQRNKGNFPGRFSGRQFSNSRSEMNVSTLELGDSALYLCASSLGEGLNPYEQYFGPGTRLTVT.

This clone was seen a single time. The rearrangement joins TRBV19 to TRBJ2-1; 11 bases line up with TRBD2. Germline V gene lookup returns CDR1 LNHDA and CDR2 SQIVND (reference sequence). Trimming at V came to 3 bases and at J to 6 bases, leaving 4 bases not matched to a gene. The CDR3 loop spans 15 amino acids. CDR3 sequence: CASSILAGGGNEQFF. The CDR3 DNA sequence: TGTGCCAGTAGTATCCTAGCGGGAGGTGGCAATGAGCAGTTCTTC.